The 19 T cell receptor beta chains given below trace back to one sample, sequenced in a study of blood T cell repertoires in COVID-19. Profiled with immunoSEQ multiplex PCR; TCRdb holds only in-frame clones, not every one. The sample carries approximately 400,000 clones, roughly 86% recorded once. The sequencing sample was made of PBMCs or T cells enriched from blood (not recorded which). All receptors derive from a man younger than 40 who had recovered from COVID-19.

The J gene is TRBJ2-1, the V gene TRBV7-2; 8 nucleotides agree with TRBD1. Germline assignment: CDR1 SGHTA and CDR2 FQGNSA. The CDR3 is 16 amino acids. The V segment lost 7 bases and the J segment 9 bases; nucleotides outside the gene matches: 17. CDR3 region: CASNLKRTGSLAEQFF. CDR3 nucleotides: TGTGCCAGCAACTTGAAGAGGACAGGGAGCTTAGCTGAGCAGTTCTTC.

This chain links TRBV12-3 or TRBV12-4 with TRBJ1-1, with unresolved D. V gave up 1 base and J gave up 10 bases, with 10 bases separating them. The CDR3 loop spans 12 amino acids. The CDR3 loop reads CASSLGGSRAFF. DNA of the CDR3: TGTGCCAGCAGTTTAGGCGGGTCCCGAGCTTTCTTT.

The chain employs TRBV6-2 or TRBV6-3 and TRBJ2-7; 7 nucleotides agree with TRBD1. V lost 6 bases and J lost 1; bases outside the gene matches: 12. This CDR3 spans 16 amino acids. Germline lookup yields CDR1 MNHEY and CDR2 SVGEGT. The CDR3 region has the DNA TGTGCCAGCAGCCTCGGCGTGTTCAGGGGGTCCTACGAGCAGTACTTC. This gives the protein CASSLGVFRGSYEQYF.

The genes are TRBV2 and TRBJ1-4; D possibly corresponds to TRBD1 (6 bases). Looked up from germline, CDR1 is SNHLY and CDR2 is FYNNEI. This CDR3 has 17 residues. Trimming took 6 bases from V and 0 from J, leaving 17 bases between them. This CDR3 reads CASSQKGQSATNEKLFF. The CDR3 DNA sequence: TGTGCCAGCAGCCAAAAAGGACAGAGTGCAACTAATGAAAAACTGTTTTTT.

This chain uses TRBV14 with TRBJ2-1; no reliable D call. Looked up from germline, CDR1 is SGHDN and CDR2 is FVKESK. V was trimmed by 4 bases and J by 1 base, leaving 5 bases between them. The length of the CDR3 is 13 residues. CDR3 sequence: CASSPFSYNEQFF. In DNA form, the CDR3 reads TGTGCCAGCAGCCCCTTTTCCTACAATGAGCAGTTCTTC. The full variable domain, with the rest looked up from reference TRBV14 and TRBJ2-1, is EAGVTQFPSHSVIEKGQTVTLRCDPISGHDNLYWYRRVMGKEIKFLLHFVKESKQDESGMPNNRFLAERTGGTYSTLKVQPAELEDSGVYFCASSPFSYNEQFFGPGTRLTVL.

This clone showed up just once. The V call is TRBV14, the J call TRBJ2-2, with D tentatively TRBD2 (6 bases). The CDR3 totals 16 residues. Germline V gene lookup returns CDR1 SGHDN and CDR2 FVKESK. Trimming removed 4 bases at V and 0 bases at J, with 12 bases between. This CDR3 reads CASSPYGGTNTGELFF. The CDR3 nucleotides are TGTGCCAGCAGCCCATACGGGGGAACGAACACCGGGGAGCTGTTTTTT.

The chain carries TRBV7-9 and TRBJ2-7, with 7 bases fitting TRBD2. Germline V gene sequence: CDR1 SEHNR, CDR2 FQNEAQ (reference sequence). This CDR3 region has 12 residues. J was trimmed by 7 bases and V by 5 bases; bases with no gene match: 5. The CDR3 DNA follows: TGTGCCAGCAGCCGCCCGGGGGGAGAGCAGTACTTC. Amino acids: CASSRPGGEQYF.

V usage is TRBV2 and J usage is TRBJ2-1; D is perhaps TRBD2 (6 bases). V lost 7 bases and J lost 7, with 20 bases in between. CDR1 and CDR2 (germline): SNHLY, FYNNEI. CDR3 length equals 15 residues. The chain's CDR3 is CASITGLTGGNEQFF. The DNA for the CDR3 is TGTGCCAGCATTACCGGGCTCACAGGAGGGAATGAGCAGTTCTTC.

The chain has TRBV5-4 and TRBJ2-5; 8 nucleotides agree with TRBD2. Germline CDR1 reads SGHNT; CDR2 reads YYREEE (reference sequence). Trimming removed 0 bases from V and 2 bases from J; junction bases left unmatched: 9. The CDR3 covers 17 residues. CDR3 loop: CASSLGLSGGKQETQYF. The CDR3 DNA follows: TGTGCCAGCAGCTTGGGATTGAGCGGGGGAAAACAAGAGACCCAGTACTTC.

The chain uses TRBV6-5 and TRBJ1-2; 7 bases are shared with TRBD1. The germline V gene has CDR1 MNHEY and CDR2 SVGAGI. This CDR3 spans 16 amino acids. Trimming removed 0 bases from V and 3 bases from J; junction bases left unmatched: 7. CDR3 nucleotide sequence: TGTGCCAGCAGTTACTCGGTACAGGGGTTTCACTATGGCTACACCTTC. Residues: CASSYSVQGFHYGYTF.

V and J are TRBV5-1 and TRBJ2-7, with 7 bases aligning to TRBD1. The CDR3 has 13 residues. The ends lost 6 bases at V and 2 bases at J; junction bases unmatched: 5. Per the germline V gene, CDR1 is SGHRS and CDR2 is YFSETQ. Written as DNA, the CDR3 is TGCGCCAGCAAAAGGGGGCCTACCTACGAGCAGTACTTC. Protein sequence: CASKRGPTYEQYF.

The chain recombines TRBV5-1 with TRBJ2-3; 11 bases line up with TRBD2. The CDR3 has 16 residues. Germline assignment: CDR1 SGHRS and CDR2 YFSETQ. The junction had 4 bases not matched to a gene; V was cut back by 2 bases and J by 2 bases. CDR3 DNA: TGCGCCAGCAGCTTCAGGACTAGCGGGTTCACAGATACGCAGTATTTT. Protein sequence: CASSFRTSGFTDTQYF. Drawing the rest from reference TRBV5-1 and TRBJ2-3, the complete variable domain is KAGVTQTPRYLIKTRGQQVTLSCSPISGHRSVSWYQQTPGQGLQFLFEYFSETQRNKGNFPGRFSGRQFSNSRSEMNVSTLELGDSALYLCASSFRTSGFTDTQYFGPGTRLTVL.

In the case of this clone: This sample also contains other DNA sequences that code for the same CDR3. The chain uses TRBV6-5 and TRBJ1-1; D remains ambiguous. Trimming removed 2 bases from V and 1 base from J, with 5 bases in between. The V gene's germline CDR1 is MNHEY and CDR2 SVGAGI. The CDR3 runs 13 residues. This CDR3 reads CASSYRGNTEAFF. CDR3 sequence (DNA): TGTGCCAGCAGTTACAGAGGGAACACTGAAGCTTTCTTT.

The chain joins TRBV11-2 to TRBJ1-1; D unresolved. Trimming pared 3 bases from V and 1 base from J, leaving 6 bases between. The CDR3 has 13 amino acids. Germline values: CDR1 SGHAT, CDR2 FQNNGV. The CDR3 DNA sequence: TGTGCCAGCAGCTTCTCCAGGAACACTGAAGCTTTCTTT. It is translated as CASSFSRNTEAFF.

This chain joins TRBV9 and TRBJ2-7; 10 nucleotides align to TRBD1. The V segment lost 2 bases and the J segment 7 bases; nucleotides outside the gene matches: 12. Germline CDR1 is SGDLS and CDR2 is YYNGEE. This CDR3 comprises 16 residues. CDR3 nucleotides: TGTGCCAGCAGCGTCAACCGGGACAGGGGTGAAGATGAGCAGTACTTC. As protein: CASSVNRDRGEDEQYF.

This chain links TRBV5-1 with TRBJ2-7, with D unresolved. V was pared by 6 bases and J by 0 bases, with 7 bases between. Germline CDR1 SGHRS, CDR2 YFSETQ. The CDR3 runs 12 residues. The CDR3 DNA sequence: TGCGCCAGCACTGACACCTCCTACGAGCAGTACTTC. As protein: CASTDTSYEQYF.

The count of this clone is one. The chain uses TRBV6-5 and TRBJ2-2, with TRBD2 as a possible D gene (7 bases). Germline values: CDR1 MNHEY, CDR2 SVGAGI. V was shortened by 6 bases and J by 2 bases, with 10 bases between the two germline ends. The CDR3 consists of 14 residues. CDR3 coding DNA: TGTGCCAGCAGGAGGGGGGGTAACACCGGGGAGCTGTTTTTT. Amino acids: CASRRGGNTGELFF.

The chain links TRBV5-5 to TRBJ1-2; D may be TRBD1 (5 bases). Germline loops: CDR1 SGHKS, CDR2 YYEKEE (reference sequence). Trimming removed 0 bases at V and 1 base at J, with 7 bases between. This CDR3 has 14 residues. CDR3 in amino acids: CASSLGQNNYGYTF. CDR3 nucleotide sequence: TGTGCCAGCAGCTTGGGACAGAATAACTATGGCTACACCTTC.

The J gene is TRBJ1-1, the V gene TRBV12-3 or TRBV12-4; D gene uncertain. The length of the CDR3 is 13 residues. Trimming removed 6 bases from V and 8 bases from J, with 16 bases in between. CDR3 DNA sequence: TGTGCCAGCAGATCACGCCGCGGGGTCGAAGCTTTCTTT. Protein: CASRSRRGVEAFF.